These T cell receptor beta chains were read from a single sample in a study of T cell responses to AZD1222 COVID-19 vaccine. The assay was immunoSEQ multiplex PCR, and TCRdb's table has in-frame clones only and misses some. Of 180,000 or so clones detected, roughly 91% appear once; the ten largest clones hold approximately 1.6%. This material consisted of peripheral blood, taken on day 0 of AZD1222 vaccination. The receptors were sampled from an adult in good health. Each CDR3 is given with its conserved first and last residue. The order of the fields is clone size, V gene, J gene, D gene, CDR3 protein, CDR3 DNA. D genes are given only for firm matches. Rows may omit the clone size; those that give it use once, few, many or a size class.

clone size: -
V gene: TRBV19
J gene: TRBJ1-2
D gene: -
CDR3 protein: CASSMSRGPSIDTF
CDR3 DNA: TGTGCCAGTAGTATGTCCAGGGGCCCCTCTATCGACACCTTC

clone size: -
V gene: TRBV7-9
J gene: TRBJ1-6
D gene: -
CDR3 protein: CASSLRGDRNNSPLHF
CDR3 DNA: TGTGCCAGCAGCTTACGAGGTGACAGGAATAATTCACCCCTCCACTTT

clone size: -
V gene: TRBV5-5
J gene: TRBJ1-2
D gene: TRBD1
CDR3 protein: CASSREGSGGRGYTF
CDR3 DNA: TGTGCCAGCAGCCGGGAGGGGTCAGGGGGCCGGGGCTACACCTTC

clone size: many
V gene: TRBV29-1
J gene: TRBJ1-2
D gene: -
CDR3 protein: CSPRTADSDGYTF
CDR3 DNA: TGCAGCCCAAGGACGGCCGATAGCGATGGCTACACCTTC

clone size: once
V gene: TRBV28
J gene: TRBJ1-2
D gene: -
CDR3 protein: CASSLGLGGGYTF
CDR3 DNA: TGTGCCAGCAGCCTGGGCTTGGGTGGAGGCTACACCTTC

clone size: -
V gene: TRBV10-2
J gene: TRBJ2-3
D gene: -
CDR3 protein: CASRGGVGSSTDTQYF
CDR3 DNA: TGCGCCAGCAGAGGGGGGGTAGGGAGTAGCACAGATACGCAGTATTTT

clone size: -
V gene: TRBV24-1
J gene: TRBJ1-5
D gene: -
CDR3 protein: CATSDLHSNQPQHF
CDR3 DNA: TGTGCCACCAGTGATTTACATAGCAATCAGCCCCAGCATTTT

clone size: once
V gene: TRBV5-1
J gene: TRBJ2-1
D gene: TRBD2
CDR3 protein: CASSFGTSGGEATLREQFF
CDR3 DNA: TGCGCCAGCAGCTTTGGGACTAGCGGGGGGGAAGCCACCTTACGGGAGCAGTTCTTC

clone size: -
V gene: TRBV19
J gene: TRBJ1-5
D gene: -
CDR3 protein: CASSSLRQPQHF
CDR3 DNA: TGTGCCAGTAGTAGCCTACGCCAGCCCCAGCATTTT

clone size: -
V gene: TRBV29-1
J gene: TRBJ1-3
D gene: -
CDR3 protein: CSVEIARTISGNTIYF
CDR3 DNA: TGCAGCGTTGAAATAGCCCGGACCATCTCTGGAAACACCATATATTTT

clone size: -
V gene: TRBV5-1
J gene: TRBJ2-5
D gene: TRBD1
CDR3 protein: CASSTPGQGAETQYF
CDR3 DNA: TGCGCCAGCAGCACCCCGGGACAGGGGGCGGAGACCCAGTACTTC

clone size: -
V gene: TRBV4-1
J gene: TRBJ2-1
D gene: TRBD2
CDR3 protein: CASRVLAGGNEQFF
CDR3 DNA: TGCGCCAGCAGGGTACTAGCGGGGGGAAATGAGCAGTTCTTC

clone size: -
V gene: TRBV20-1
J gene: TRBJ2-7
D gene: -
CDR3 protein: CSARDEWEQYF
CDR3 DNA: TGCAGTGCTAGAGATGAGTGGGAGCAGTACTTC